The next 26 T cell receptor beta chains were all read from a single sample in a study of OX40 agonist ivuxolimab in advanced cancers. TCRdb keeps only in-frame clones here, not all; method: immunoSEQ multiplex PCR. Here the sample spans roughly 56,000 clones, about 83% being singletons. The sequencing here drew on CD4+ or CD8+ T cells sorted from blood, taken in a trial of the OX40 agonist ivuxolimab. Source of these receptors: an adult with an advanced solid tumor such as melanoma, head and neck, liver or kidney cancer.

The chain couples TRBV11-2 to TRBJ2-3; D unclear. Germline V CDR1 and CDR2: SGHAT, FQNNGV. V was trimmed by 6 bases and J by 2 bases, leaving 6 bases between them. The CDR3 consists of 12 residues. Written as DNA, the CDR3 is TGTGCCAGCAGGACGATCACAGATACGCAGTATTTT. Its protein is CASRTITDTQYF.

V gene TRBV18 combines with J gene TRBJ2-2; D might be TRBD1 or TRBD2, each matching 5 bases. V lost 5 bases and J 0 bases, leaving 19 bases between the germline ends. CDR3 size: 18 residues. Germline CDR1 and CDR2: KGHSH and LQKENI. The DNA for the CDR3 is TGTGCCAGCTCAGGCGGACCAGGGAGAGAAGCGAACACCGGGGAGCTGTTTTTT. As protein: CASSGGPGREANTGELFF. Drawing the rest from reference TRBV18 and TRBJ2-2, the complete variable domain is NAGVMQNPRHLVRRRGQEARLRCSPMKGHSHVYWYRQLPEEGLKFMVYLQKENIIDESGMPKERFSAEFPKEGPSILRIQQVVRGDSAAYFCASSGGPGREANTGELFFGEGSRLTVL.

V and J are TRBV11-2 and TRBJ2-7, with D perhaps TRBD2 (6 bases). There are 16 residues in the CDR3. CDR1 and CDR2 (germline): SGHAT, FQNNGV. With 5 bases removed from V and 0 bases from J, the gap between germline ends came to 17 bases. CDR3 loop: CASSGQGGAISYEQYF. Here the CDR3 DNA reads TGTGCCAGCAGCGGGCAAGGCGGGGCTATCTCCTACGAGCAGTACTTC.

V is TRBV11-2 and J is TRBJ2-5; D not resolved. The DNA end is more similar to TRBJ2-7, so the J call may be wrong. From germline, CDR1 is SGHAT and CDR2 FQNNGV. This CDR3 spans 14 amino acids. In DNA form, the CDR3 reads TGTGCCAGCCGACCGCTAGAACACCCCTACGAGCAGTACTTC. Translating it yields CASRPLEHPYEQYF.

The chain links TRBV5-6 to TRBJ1-1, with D possibly matching TRBD1 (5 bases). This CDR3 is built from 15 residues. Germline assignment: CDR1 SGHDT and CDR2 YYEEEE. V was clipped by 1 base and J by 1 base, with 11 bases between them. CDR3 sequence reads: CASSLFRGRNTEAFF. The CDR3 nucleotides are TGTGCCAGCAGCTTGTTTAGGGGTCGGAACACTGAAGCTTTCTTT.

This clone was observed once. V is TRBV9 and J is TRBJ2-5, with 7 bases matching TRBD1. Looked up from germline, CDR1 is SGDLS and CDR2 is YYNGEE. The CDR3 is 16 residues long. Unmatched junction bases numbered 12, after V lost 3 bases and J lost 4 bases. CDR3: CASSGWGQLGAETQYF. CDR3 bases: TGTGCCAGCAGCGGATGGGGACAGTTGGGAGCAGAGACCCAGTACTTC.

V gene TRBV10-1 combines with J gene TRBJ2-1; 7 bases match TRBD1. CDR1 and CDR2 (germline): WNHNN, SYGVQD (reference sequence). This CDR3 comprises 13 residues. Trimming cost V 6 bases and J 6 bases; bases outside gene matches: 5. The CDR3 spells CASSPTGRNEQFF. Here the CDR3 DNA reads TGCGCCAGCAGCCCGACAGGGCGCAATGAGCAGTTCTTC.

The V call is TRBV5-4, the J call TRBJ1-4; D is undetermined. V dropped 4 bases and J dropped 5 bases, with 15 bases sitting between them. Germline CDR1 and CDR2: SGHNT and YYREEE (reference sequence). This CDR3 is 15 amino acids long. CDR3 region: CASSQDGQENEKLFF. The CDR3, as DNA: TGTGCCAGCAGCCAAGATGGGCAGGAAAATGAAAAACTGTTTTTT.

This rearrangement joins TRBV6-6 to TRBJ2-7; 8 positions agree with TRBD1. Trimming took 5 bases from V and 6 from J; bases not matched to a gene: 9. CDR1 and CDR2 (germline): MNHNY, SVGAGI (reference sequence). This CDR3 region has 14 residues. Here the CDR3 reads CASSLRTGRTEQYF. CDR3 nucleotide sequence: TGTGCCAGCAGTCTTCGGACAGGGAGAACCGAGCAGTACTTC.

The CDR3 sequence is CASSPHPTVSNQPQHF. The CDR3 DNA sequence: TGTGCCAGCAGCCCCCACCCGACAGTTAGCAATCAGCCCCAGCATTTT. V and J are TRBV28 and TRBJ1-5; maybe TRBD1 (5 bases). This CDR3 has 16 amino acids. V was shortened by 6 bases and J by 0 bases, with 15 bases between the two germline ends. Germline V CDR1 and CDR2: MDHEN, SYDVKM.

The V gene is TRBV18, the J gene TRBJ2-1; D call uncertain. Germline V gene lookup returns CDR1 KGHSH and CDR2 LQKENI. V lost 3 bases to trimming and J lost 7 bases, with 13 bases between them. The CDR3 is made up of 14 amino acids. CDR3 residues: CASSPQKSGNEQFF. CDR3 coding DNA: TGTGCCAGCTCACCCCAGAAGTCAGGAAATGAGCAGTTCTTC.

This sequence joins TRBV7-3 and TRBJ2-2, with D tentatively TRBD1 (5 bases). Germline-derived CDR1 and CDR2 are SGHTA and FQGTGA. The CDR3 covers 14 residues. The V end lost 5 bases, the J end lost 2 bases, and 9 bases lay between the germline ends. Here the CDR3 DNA reads TGTGCCAGCAGCCCTAGGACAAACACCGGGGAGCTGTTTTTT. Translation: CASSPRTNTGELFF.

The sample holds a few counts of this clone. This chain uses TRBV27 with TRBJ1-2, with 7 bases identical to TRBD1. Germline V lookup: CDR1 MNHEY, CDR2 SMNVEV (reference sequence). Germline trimming cut 6 bases from V and 2 bases from J; bases unmatched to any gene: 0. The CDR3 loop spans 12 amino acids. CDR3 sequence reads: CASRGQNYGYTF. The CDR3 DNA reads TGTGCCAGCAGGGGACAGAACTATGGCTACACCTTC.

The chain recombines TRBV7-3 with TRBJ2-2; no reliable D call. Trimming removed 1 base at V and 8 bases at J, with 8 bases between. The CDR3 runs to 13 residues. Germline-derived CDR1 and CDR2 are SGHTA and FQGTGA. CDR3 sequence reads: CASSLISSGELFF. The CDR3 coding sequence is TGTGCCAGCAGCTTAATTAGTTCTGGGGAGCTGTTTTTT.

This sequence joins TRBV7-2 and TRBJ2-1; maybe TRBD2 (6 bases). The CDR3 spans 15 residues. Trimming removed 1 base from V and 4 bases from J, with 11 bases in between. CDR1 SGHTA and CDR2 FQGNSA come from the germline V gene. CDR3 coding DNA: TGTGCCAGCAGCTTAGAGGGACTGGGTTACAATGAGCAGTTCTTC. Translated: CASSLEGLGYNEQFF. Drawing the rest from reference TRBV7-2 and TRBJ2-1, the complete variable domain is GAGVSQSPSNKVTEKGKDVELRCDPISGHTALYWYRQSLGQGLEFLIYFQGNSAPDKSGLPSDRFSAERTGGSVSTLTIQRTQQEDSAVYLCASSLEGLGYNEQFFGPGTRLTVL.

J is TRBJ2-7 and V is TRBV2, with 8 bases matching TRBD2. This CDR3 is 15 amino acids long. Per the germline V gene, CDR1 is SNHLY and CDR2 is FYNNEI. The ends lost 7 bases at V and 3 bases at J; junction bases unmatched: 11. CDR3 region: CASTRATSVGYEQYF. CDR3 nucleotide sequence: TGTGCCAGCACCCGGGCGACTAGCGTGGGCTACGAGCAGTACTTC.

V is TRBV5-1 and J is TRBJ1-2, with a possible D match to TRBD1 (5 bases). CDR3 size: 14 residues. Trimming took off 0 bases at V and 5 bases at J, with 11 bases between the two ends. Germline V CDR1 and CDR2: SGHRS, YFSETQ. The CDR3 spells CASSLEGARYGYTF. CDR3 DNA: TGCGCCAGCAGCTTGGAAGGGGCGCGGTATGGCTACACCTTC.

This chain links TRBV19 with TRBJ2-3, with 8 nucleotides matching TRBD1. The CDR3 extends over 15 amino acids. CDR1 is LNHDA and CDR2 is SQIVND in the germline V gene (reference sequence). J gave up 6 bases and V 5 bases, and 10 bases lay outside the gene matches. The CDR3 loop reads CASSSGTGLVDTQYF. In DNA form, the CDR3 reads TGTGCCAGTAGTTCCGGGACAGGTCTAGTCGATACGCAGTATTTT.

The genes are TRBV18 and TRBJ2-3, with TRBD1 matching over 7 bases. The germline V gene has CDR1 KGHSH and CDR2 LQKENI. CDR3 length: 15 amino acids. Trimming took 3 bases from V and 0 from J; bases not matched to a gene: 3. CDR3 sequence (DNA): TGTGCCAGCTCACCCTGGACAGGAAGCACAGATACGCAGTATTTT. Its protein is CASSPWTGSTDTQYF. Looking up the rest from reference TRBV18 and TRBJ2-3 gives the full variable domain: NAGVMQNPRHLVRRRGQEARLRCSPMKGHSHVYWYRQLPEEGLKFMVYLQKENIIDESGMPKERFSAEFPKEGPSILRIQQVVRGDSAAYFCASSPWTGSTDTQYFGPGTRLTVL.

The chain links TRBV23-1 to TRBJ1-4; D call uncertain. TRBV23-1 is filed as an ORF, its function uncertain. The CDR3 loop spans 22 amino acids. V was pared by 4 bases and J by 6 bases, with 36 bases between. The CDR3 nucleotides are TGCGCCAGCAGTCGAGTACCGGCGAGACCGGACGTTTGGACTCGTGGGGATGAAAAACTGTTTTTT. Encoded protein: CASSRVPARPDVWTRGDEKLFF.

The gene calls are TRBV21-1 and TRBJ1-1; whether TRBD1, the table's D call, matches the DNA was not checked. TRBV21-1 is listed as a pseudogene. The CDR3 is 16 residues long. This CDR3 is CASSKDPDSMNTEAFF. The CDR3 DNA is TGTGCCAGCAGCAAAGACCCGGACAGCATGAACACTGAAGCTTTCTTT.

This clone appeared a single time. The chain has TRBV9 and TRBJ2-2, with 7 bases identical to TRBD1. CDR1 is SGDLS and CDR2 is YYNGEE in the germline V gene. CDR3 size: 16 residues. With 0 bases clipped from V and 5 bases from J, the junction kept 7 bases outside the gene matches. The CDR3 sequence is CASSVVETGFTGELFF. The DNA for the CDR3 is TGTGCCAGCAGCGTAGTTGAGACAGGGTTTACCGGGGAGCTGTTTTTT.

This chain links TRBV28 with TRBJ2-4; D perhaps matches TRBD1 (6 bases). V lost 8 bases, J lost 0 bases, and 8 bases lay in between. Germline-derived CDR1 and CDR2 are MDHEN and SYDVKM. This CDR3 region has 13 residues. CDR3 in amino acids: CASAGAAKNIQYF. Here the CDR3 DNA reads TGTGCCAGCGCAGGGGCAGCCAAAAACATTCAGTACTTC.

This rearrangement joins TRBV2 to TRBJ1-1, with TRBD1 identical over 10 bases. J lost 1 base, V lost 4 bases, and 3 bases had no gene match. Germline CDR1 and CDR2: SNHLY and FYNNEI. The CDR3 has 15 residues. The CDR3 region is CASSARTGGNTEAFF. The CDR3 bases are TGTGCCAGCAGTGCCCGGACAGGGGGGAACACTGAAGCTTTCTTT.

This clone was seen at least ten times. The V call is TRBV28, the J call TRBJ1-1; D might be TRBD1 (6 bases). This CDR3 spans 13 amino acids. Germline V CDR1 and CDR2: MDHEN, SYDVKM. V gave up 6 bases and J gave up 8 bases, with 16 bases separating them. DNA of the CDR3: TGTGCCAGCAGGCCCCCCGGGACACCAGAAGCTTTCTTT. Translating it yields CASRPPGTPEAFF.

The sample holds a few counts of this clone. The genes are TRBV19 and TRBJ2-5; 16 bases match TRBD2. Germline CDR1 LNHDA, CDR2 SQIVND (reference sequence). Germline trimming cut 3 bases from V and 5 bases from J; bases unmatched to any gene: 3. The CDR3 runs to 16 residues. CDR3 coding DNA: TGTGCCAGTAGTATGGGGACTAGCGGGAGGGCGGAGACCCAGTACTTC. It yields the protein CASSMGTSGRAETQYF.